This record covers a single T cell receptor (beta chain). Its antigen remains unknown. The CDR3 loop spans 15 amino acids. Trimming removed 7 bases from V and 0 bases from J; junction bases left unmatched: 1. The germline gives CDR1 MNHEY, CDR2 SVGAGI. The data stem from a study of type 1 regulatory T cells. Study-level background: T-allo10 is a Tr1-enriched, alloantigen-specific CD4 T cell product made in vitro.

T-allo10 cells from the graft donor were described as anergic, host-alloantigen-specific, and alloantigen-specific suppressors. Each CDR3 protein gets one entry after TCRdb re-called the reads with MiXCR. The table includes around 62,000 distinct CDR3 sequences, around 68% detected once. V and J are TRBV6-5 and TRBJ2-2, with 11 bases fitting TRBD2. The TCR sequence derives from a human donor in good health. The sequenced sample was cultured T cells, either the whole culture or a sorted T cell fraction (not recorded which). As to subset: Tr1-enriched cell product generated in vitro against host alloantigens. This CDR3 reads CASKGLAANTGELFF. CDR3 bases: TGTGCCAGCAAGGGACTAGCGGCGAACACCGGGGAGCTGTTTTTT.